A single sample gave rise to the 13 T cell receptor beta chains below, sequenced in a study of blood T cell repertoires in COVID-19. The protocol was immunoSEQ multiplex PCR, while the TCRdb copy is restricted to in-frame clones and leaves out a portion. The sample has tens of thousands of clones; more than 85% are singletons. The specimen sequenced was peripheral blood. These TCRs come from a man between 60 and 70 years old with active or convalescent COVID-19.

Written as DNA, the CDR3 is TGTGCCAGCAGTACGCGACAGGGCGGACCGACTGGGGCCAACGTCCTGACTTTC. Protein: CASSTRQGGPTGANVLTF. The rearrangement joins TRBV27 to TRBJ2-6, with 7 bases lining up with TRBD1. This CDR3 is built from 18 residues. Per germline, CDR1 MNHEY and CDR2 SMNVEV (reference sequence). After removal of 5 bases from V and 2 bases from J, the junction contained 12 bases not matched to a gene.

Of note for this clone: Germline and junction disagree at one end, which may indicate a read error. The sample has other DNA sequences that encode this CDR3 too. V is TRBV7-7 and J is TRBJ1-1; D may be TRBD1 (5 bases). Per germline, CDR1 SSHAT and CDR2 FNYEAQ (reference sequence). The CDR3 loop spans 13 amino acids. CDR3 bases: TGTGCTAGCAGCTTGACAGTGAACACTGAAGCTTTCTTT. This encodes CASSLTVNTEAFF. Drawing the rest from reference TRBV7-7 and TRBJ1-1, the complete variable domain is GAGVSQSPRYKVTKRGQDVTLRCDPISSHATLYWYQQALGQGPEFLTYFNYEAQPDKSGLPSDRFSAERPEGSISTLTIQRTEQRDSAMYRCASSLTVNTEAFFGQGTRLTVV.

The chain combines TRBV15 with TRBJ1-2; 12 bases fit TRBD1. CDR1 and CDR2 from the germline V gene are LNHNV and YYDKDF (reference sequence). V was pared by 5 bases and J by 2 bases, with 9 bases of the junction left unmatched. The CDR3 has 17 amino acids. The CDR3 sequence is CATSEGQGAPWNYGYTF. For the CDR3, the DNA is TGTGCCACCAGCGAGGGACAGGGGGCCCCGTGGAACTATGGCTACACCTTC.

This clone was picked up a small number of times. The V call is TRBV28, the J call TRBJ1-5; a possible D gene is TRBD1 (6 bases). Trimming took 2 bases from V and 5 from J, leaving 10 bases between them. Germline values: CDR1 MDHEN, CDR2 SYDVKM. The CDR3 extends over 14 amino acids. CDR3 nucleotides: TGTGCCAGCAGTTTACTGAACAGGGATCAGCCCCAGCATTTT. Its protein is CASSLLNRDQPQHF.

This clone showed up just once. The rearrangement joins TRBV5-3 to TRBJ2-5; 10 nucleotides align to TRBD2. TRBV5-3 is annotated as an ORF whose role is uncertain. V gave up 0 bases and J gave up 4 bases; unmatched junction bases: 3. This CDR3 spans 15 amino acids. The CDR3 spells CARSLELAGRETQYF. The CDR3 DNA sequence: TGTGCCAGAAGCTTGGAACTAGCGGGGAGAGAGACCCAGTACTTC.

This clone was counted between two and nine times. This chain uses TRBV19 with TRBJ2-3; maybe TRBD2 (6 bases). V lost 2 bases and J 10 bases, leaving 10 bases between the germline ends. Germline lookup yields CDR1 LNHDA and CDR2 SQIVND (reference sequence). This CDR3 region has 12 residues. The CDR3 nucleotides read TGTGCCAGTAGTATATTGGAGGGATCGCAGTATTTT. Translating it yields CASSILEGSQYF.

CDR3 nucleotide sequence: TGTGCCAGCAGCTTAGGAGTAACGACCGGGGAGCTGTTTTTT. Its translation is CASSLGVTTGELFF. The rearrangement uses TRBV7-9 and TRBJ2-2; D unclear. The CDR3 covers 14 residues. Between the trimmed V and J ends, which lost 1 base and 5 bases, there was a span of 8 bases. Germline V gene data show CDR1 as SEHNR and CDR2 as FQNEAQ (reference sequence).

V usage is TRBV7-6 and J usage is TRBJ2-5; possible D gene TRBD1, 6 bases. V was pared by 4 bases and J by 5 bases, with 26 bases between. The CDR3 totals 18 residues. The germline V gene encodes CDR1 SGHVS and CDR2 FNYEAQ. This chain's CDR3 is CASSSRPSNREARETQYF. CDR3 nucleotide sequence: TGTGCCAGCAGCTCCCGACCTTCGAACAGGGAAGCCAGGGAGACCCAGTACTTC.

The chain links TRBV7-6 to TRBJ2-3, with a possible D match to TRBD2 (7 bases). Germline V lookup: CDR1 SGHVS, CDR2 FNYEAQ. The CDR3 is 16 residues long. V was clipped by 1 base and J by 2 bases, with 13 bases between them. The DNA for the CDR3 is TGTGCCAGCAGCTTAGTAGGGGGGGCCGACACAGATACGCAGTATTTT. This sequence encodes CASSLVGGADTDTQYF.

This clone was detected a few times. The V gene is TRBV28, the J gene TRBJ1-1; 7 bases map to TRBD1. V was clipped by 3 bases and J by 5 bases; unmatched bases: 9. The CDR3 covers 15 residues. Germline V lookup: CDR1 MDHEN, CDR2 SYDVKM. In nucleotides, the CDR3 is TGTGCCAGCAGTTTTACGAGGGGGCGACAAACTGAAGCTTTCTTT. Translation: CASSFTRGRQTEAFF.

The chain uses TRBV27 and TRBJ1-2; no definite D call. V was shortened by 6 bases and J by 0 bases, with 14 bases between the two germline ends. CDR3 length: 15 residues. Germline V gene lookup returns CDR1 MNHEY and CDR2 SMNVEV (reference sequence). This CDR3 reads CASRSPLEPNYGYTF. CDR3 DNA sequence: TGTGCCAGCAGATCACCACTGGAGCCTAACTATGGCTACACCTTC.

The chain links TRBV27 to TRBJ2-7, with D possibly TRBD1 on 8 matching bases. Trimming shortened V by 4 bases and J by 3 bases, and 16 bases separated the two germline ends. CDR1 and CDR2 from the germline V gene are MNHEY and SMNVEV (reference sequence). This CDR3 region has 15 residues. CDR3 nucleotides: TGTGCCAGCAGTTGGGTCGGGGGGACAGGCTACGAGCAGTACTTC. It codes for CASSWVGGTGYEQYF.

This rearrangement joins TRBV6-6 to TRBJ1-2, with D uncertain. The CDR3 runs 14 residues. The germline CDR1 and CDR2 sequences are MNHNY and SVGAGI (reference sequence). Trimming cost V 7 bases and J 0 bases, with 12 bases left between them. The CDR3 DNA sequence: TGTGCCAGCACGAAAGACACGCCTAACTATGGCTACACCTTC. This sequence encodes CASTKDTPNYGYTF.